This T cell receptor (beta chain) was profiled in a study of T cells in Graves' hyperthyroidism and ophthalmopathy. Overall study results and limits: With a median lead of about six months before onset, the model predicted ophthalmopathy.

This clonotype has more than one count but fewer than ten. Its antigen is not identified. There are 13 residues in the CDR3. Germline V gene data show CDR1 as SGHRS and CDR2 as YFSETQ. V lost 4 bases to trimming and J lost 2 bases, with 10 bases between them. The TCR beta CDR3 regions underwent amplification using RNA transcripts as the source. A first-round RT-PCR of the TCR CDR3 used the HTBI primer set. TCRdb ran MiXCR on the multiplex PCR reads and lists one entry per CDR3 protein. The table lists a few hundred thousand distinct CDR3 sequences, approximately 15% of them singletons. Input material: blood. This chain joins TRBV5-1 and TRBJ2-7, with D uncertain. This receptor was identified in a woman aged 25 to 39 with Graves' hyperthyroidism that later progressed to Graves' ophthalmopathy. CDR3 region: CASSGGITYEQYF. CDR3 in DNA: TGCGCCAGCAGCGGTGGCATAACCTACGAGCAGTACTTC.